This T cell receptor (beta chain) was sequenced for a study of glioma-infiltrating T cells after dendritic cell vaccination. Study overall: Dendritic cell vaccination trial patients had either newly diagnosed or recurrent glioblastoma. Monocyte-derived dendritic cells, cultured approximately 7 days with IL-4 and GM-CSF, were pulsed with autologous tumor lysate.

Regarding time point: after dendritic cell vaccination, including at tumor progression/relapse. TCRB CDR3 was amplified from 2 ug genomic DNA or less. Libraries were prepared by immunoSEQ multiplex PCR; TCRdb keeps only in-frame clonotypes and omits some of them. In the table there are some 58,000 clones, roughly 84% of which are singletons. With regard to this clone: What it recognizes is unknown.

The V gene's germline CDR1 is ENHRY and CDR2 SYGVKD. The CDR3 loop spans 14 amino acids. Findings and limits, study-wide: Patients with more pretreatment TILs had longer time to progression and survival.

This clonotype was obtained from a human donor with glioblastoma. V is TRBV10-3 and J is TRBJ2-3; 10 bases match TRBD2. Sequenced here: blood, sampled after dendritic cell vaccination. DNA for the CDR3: TGTGGCACAGCAGCTAGCGGGGGAGTAGAAACGCAGTATTTT. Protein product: CGTAASGGVETQYF.